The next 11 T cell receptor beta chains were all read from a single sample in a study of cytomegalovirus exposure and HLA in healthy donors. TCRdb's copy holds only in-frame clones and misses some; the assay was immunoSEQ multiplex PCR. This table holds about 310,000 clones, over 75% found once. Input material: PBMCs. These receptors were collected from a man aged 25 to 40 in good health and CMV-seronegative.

The CDR3 spells CASSQDMTGEPYEQYF. In nucleotides, the CDR3 is TGCGCCAGCAGCCAAGATATGACAGGGGAACCCTACGAGCAGTACTTC. This chain joins TRBV4-3 and TRBJ2-7; 8 bases are shared with TRBD1. The CDR3 contains 16 residues. V dropped 0 bases and J dropped 2; count of bases not matched to a gene: 6. Germline V CDR1 and CDR2: LGHNA, YSLEER.

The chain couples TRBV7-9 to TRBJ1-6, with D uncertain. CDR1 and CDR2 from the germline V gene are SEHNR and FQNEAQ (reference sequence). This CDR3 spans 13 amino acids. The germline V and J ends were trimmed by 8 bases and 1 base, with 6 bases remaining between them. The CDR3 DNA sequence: TGTGCCAGCGCACAGTCCTATAATTCACCCCTCCACTTT. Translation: CASAQSYNSPLHF.

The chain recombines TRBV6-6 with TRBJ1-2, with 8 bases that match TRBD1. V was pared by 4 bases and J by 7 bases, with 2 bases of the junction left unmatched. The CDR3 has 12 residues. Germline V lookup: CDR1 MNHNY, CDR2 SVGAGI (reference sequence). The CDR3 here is CASSFDRGGYTF. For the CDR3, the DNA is TGTGCCAGCAGTTTCGACAGGGGTGGCTACACCTTC.

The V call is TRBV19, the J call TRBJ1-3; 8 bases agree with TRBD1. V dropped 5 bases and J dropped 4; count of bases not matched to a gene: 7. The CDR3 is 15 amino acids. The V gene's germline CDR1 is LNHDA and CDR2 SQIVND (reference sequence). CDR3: CASSSNRGDGNTIYF. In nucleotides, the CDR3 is TGTGCCAGTAGTTCCAACAGGGGGGACGGAAACACCATATATTTT.

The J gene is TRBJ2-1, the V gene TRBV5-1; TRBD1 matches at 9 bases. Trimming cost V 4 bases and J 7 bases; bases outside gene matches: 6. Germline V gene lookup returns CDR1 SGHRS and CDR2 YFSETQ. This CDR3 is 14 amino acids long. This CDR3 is CASSVGTGLNEQFF. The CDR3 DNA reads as TGCGCCAGCAGCGTCGGGACAGGGTTGAATGAGCAGTTCTTC.

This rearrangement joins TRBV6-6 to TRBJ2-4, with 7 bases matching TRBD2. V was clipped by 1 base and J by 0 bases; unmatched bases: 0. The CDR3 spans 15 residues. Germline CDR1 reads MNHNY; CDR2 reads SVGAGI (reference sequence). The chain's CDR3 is CASSYWGGAKNIQYF. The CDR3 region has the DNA TGTGCCAGCAGTTACTGGGGGGGAGCCAAAAACATTCAGTACTTC.

The CDR3 DNA sequence: TGCAGCGTCCGGGATCCACCTAACTATGGCTACACCTTC. This translates into CSVRDPPNYGYTF. The V and J genes are TRBV29-1 and TRBJ1-2; D uncertain. V shed 6 bases and J shed 0 bases, with 11 bases lying between them. CDR3 length: 13 amino acids. In germline, CDR1 is SQVTM, CDR2 ANQGSEA.

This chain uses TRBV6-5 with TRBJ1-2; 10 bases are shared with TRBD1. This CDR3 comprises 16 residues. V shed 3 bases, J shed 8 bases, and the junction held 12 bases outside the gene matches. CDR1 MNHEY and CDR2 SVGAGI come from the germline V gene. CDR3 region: CASSYGGPGQGSGYTF. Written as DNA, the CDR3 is TGTGCCAGCAGTTATGGGGGCCCGGGACAGGGGTCAGGCTACACCTTC.

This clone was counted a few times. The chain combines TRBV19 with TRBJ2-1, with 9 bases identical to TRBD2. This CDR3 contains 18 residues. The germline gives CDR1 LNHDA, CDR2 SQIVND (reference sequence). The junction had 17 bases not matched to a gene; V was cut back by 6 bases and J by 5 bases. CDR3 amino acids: CASRSLGAGGRLNNEQFF. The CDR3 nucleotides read TGTGCCAGTAGGTCCTTGGGAGCGGGGGGACGACTTAACAATGAGCAGTTCTTC. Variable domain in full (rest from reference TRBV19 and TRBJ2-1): DGGITQSPKYLFRKEGQNVTLSCEQNLNHDAMYWYRQDPGQGLRLIYYSQIVNDFQKGDIAEGYSVSREKKESFPLTVTSAQKNPTAFYLCASRSLGAGGRLNNEQFFGPGTRLTVL.

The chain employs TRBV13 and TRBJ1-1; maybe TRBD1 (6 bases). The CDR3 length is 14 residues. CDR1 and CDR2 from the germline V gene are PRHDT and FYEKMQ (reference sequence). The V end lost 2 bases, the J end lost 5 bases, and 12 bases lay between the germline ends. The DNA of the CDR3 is TGTGCCAGCAGCTTACCAGGGAGGGGGACTGAAGCTTTCTTT. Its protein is CASSLPGRGTEAFF.

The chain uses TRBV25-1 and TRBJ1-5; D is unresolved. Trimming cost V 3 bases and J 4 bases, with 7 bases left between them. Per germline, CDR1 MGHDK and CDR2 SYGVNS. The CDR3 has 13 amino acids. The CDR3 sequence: CASSETGNQPQHF. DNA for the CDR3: TGTGCCAGCAGTGAGACGGGGAATCAGCCCCAGCATTTT.